The 30 T cell receptor beta chains below all came from one sample that was sequenced in a study of T cells in Graves' hyperthyroidism and ophthalmopathy. Amplification of TCR beta CDR3 regions used RNA as the template. When the TCR CDR3 underwent first-round RT-PCR, the HTBI primer set was used. MiXCR, run by TCRdb on the multiplex PCR reads, gives a single entry per CDR3 protein. The table shows some 320,000 distinct CDR3 sequences, with approximately 15% occurring only once. Input material: blood. These receptors all come from a woman aged 40-49 years with Graves' ophthalmopathy.

This clonotype has a count of ten or more. V is TRBV6-6 and J is TRBJ2-5, with a weak D call TRBD2 (5 bases). This CDR3 is built from 14 residues. V was trimmed by 2 bases and J by 4 bases, leaving 11 bases between them. CDR1 and CDR2 from the germline V gene are MNHNY and SVGAGI (reference sequence). The CDR3 protein is CASSYDGVIETQYF. The CDR3 region has the DNA TGTGCCAGCAGTTACGACGGGGTCATAGAGACCCAGTACTTC.

This clonotype has a count of ten or more. One junction end disagrees with the germline gene, perhaps due to a read error. This sequence joins TRBV20-1 and TRBJ2-1; D possibly corresponds to TRBD1 (5 bases). This CDR3 is 11 amino acids long. The germline CDR1 and CDR2 sequences are DFQATT and SNEGSKA (reference sequence). Here the CDR3 reads CSARDGARAIF. In DNA, the CDR3 is TGCAGTGCTAGAGATGGGGCCAGAGCTATCTTC.

The sample holds a few counts of this clonotype. This rearrangement joins TRBV11-2 to TRBJ2-1, with D unclear. The germline gives CDR1 SGHAT, CDR2 FQNNGV. The CDR3 consists of 14 residues. V gave up 2 bases and J gave up 2 bases, with 7 bases separating them. CDR3 bases: TGTGCCAGCAGCTTACTTAACACCTACAATGAGCAGTTCTTC. It codes for CASSLLNTYNEQFF.

This clonotype was seen ten or more times. The V call is TRBV6-1, the J call TRBJ2-1; 8 bases line up with TRBD1. V gave up 5 bases and J gave up 7 bases; unmatched junction bases: 10. The CDR3 is 15 amino acids. The germline V gene has CDR1 MNHNS and CDR2 SASEGT. The CDR3 DNA reads TGTGCCAGCAGTCCCCCGTTGACAGGGGTAAATGAGCAGTTCTTC. Translating gives CASSPPLTGVNEQFF.

This clonotype was observed many times. V and J are TRBV28 and TRBJ2-1; D is possibly TRBD1 or TRBD2 (6 bases each). V lost 3 bases and J lost 5, with 14 bases in between. Per the germline V gene, CDR1 is MDHEN and CDR2 is SYDVKM. This CDR3 contains 15 residues. The CDR3 region has the DNA TGTGCCAGCAGTTTCGGGGGCAGGGCCAACAATGAGCAGTTCTTC. This translates into CASSFGGRANNEQFF.

The chain recombines TRBV24-1 with TRBJ1-5, with unresolved D. V lost 5 bases and J lost 0, with 7 bases in between. Germline lookup yields CDR1 KGHDR and CDR2 SFDVKD. The CDR3 runs to 14 residues. DNA for the CDR3: TGTGCCACCAGTGCCGGTATTAGCAATCAGCCCCAGCATTTT. As protein: CATSAGISNQPQHF.

This clonotype was counted ten times or more. The chain recombines TRBV12-3 or TRBV12-4 with TRBJ2-1; no reliable D call. V was trimmed by 2 bases and J by 0 bases, leaving 8 bases between them. The CDR3 has 15 amino acids. The CDR3 protein is CASSLNDYSYNEQFF. In nucleotides, the CDR3 is TGTGCCAGCAGTTTAAATGATTACTCCTACAATGAGCAGTTCTTC.

The V and J genes are TRBV7-9 and TRBJ1-5; D call uncertain. The CDR3 covers 12 residues. Trimming cost V 6 bases and J 6 bases, with 9 bases left between them. Germline assignment: CDR1 SEHNR and CDR2 FQNEAQ (reference sequence). The CDR3: CASSPDGQPQHF. The CDR3 nucleotides are TGTGCCAGCAGTCCCGACGGTCAGCCCCAGCATTTT. Together with reference TRBV7-9 and TRBJ1-5, the CDR3 gives the full variable domain: DTGVSQNPRHKITKRGQNVTFRCDPISEHNRLYWYRQTLGQGPEFLTYFQNEAQLEKSRLLSDRFSAERPKGSFSTLEIQRTEQGDSAMYLCASSPDGQPQHFGDGTRLSIL.

This clonotype has at least ten counts. V is TRBV12-3 or TRBV12-4 and J is TRBJ1-5; D not resolved. This CDR3 is 13 amino acids long. Trimming removed 2 bases from V and 5 bases from J, with 7 bases in between. The CDR3 sequence is CASSLREYQPQHF. The DNA of the CDR3 is TGTGCCAGCAGTTTACGGGAGTATCAGCCCCAGCATTTT.

This clonotype occurred a few times. This chain joins TRBV7-2 and TRBJ1-2, with D tentatively TRBD1 (5 bases). Trimming pared 5 bases from V and 8 bases from J, leaving 9 bases between. Germline V CDR1 and CDR2: SGHTA, FQGNSA. This CDR3 comprises 11 residues. The CDR3 DNA reads as TGTGCCAGCAGCCCGGAGGGGGGCTACACCTTC. Translated: CASSPEGGYTF.

This clonotype has ten or more counts. This chain connects TRBV6-1 to TRBJ2-3, with TRBD2 as a possible D gene (6 bases). V gave up 5 bases and J gave up 5 bases, with 11 bases separating them. The length of the CDR3 is 13 residues. The germline gives CDR1 MNHNS, CDR2 SASEGT. CDR3 residues: CASSNRRGDTQYF. CDR3 nucleotides: TGTGCCAGCAGTAACAGGCGGGGAGATACGCAGTATTTT.

Remarks on this clonotype: Given a much more abundant clone one base away, this may be a read error. This sequence joins TRBV27 and TRBJ1-5; 7 nucleotides match TRBD1. Germline assignment: CDR1 MNHEY and CDR2 SMNVEV (reference sequence). CDR3 length equals 15 residues. With 8 bases clipped from V and 4 bases from J, the junction kept 11 bases outside the gene matches. In nucleotides, the CDR3 is TGTGCCAGCGGTCCCACAGGGGAGTGGAATCAGCCCCAGCATTTT. It encodes CASGPTGEWNQPQHF.

This clonotype was counted at least ten times. J is TRBJ2-7 and V is TRBV6-2 or TRBV6-3, with D tentatively TRBD1 or TRBD2 (5 bases each). V gave up 0 bases and J gave up 3 bases, with 15 bases separating them. This CDR3 is 16 amino acids long. In germline, CDR1 is MNHEY, CDR2 SVGEGT. CDR3: CASSYSIGAHYYEQYF. CDR3 in DNA: TGTGCCAGCAGTTACTCGATCGGGGCTCACTACTACGAGCAGTACTTC.

This clonotype has a count of ten or more. The V call is TRBV6-6, the J call TRBJ1-1, with TRBD1 as a possible D gene (6 bases). This CDR3 region has 15 residues. Germline V lookup: CDR1 MNHNY, CDR2 SVGAGI (reference sequence). V lost 2 bases and J lost 1, with 11 bases in between. The CDR3 bases are TGTGCCAGCAGTTACCTACCGACAGGGAACACTGAAGCTTTCTTT. Its protein product is CASSYLPTGNTEAFF.

With regard to this clonotype: A much larger clonotype is one base distant, so this may be a read error. V is TRBV28 and J is TRBJ1-3; D remains unclear. This CDR3 spans 15 amino acids. CDR1 MDHEN and CDR2 SYDVKM come from the germline V gene. The germline V and J ends were trimmed by 6 bases and 4 bases, with 16 bases remaining between them. This CDR3 is CASSRMRRTGNTIYF. The CDR3 DNA sequence: TGTGCCAGCAGCCGGATGAGAAGGACCGGAAACACCATATATTTT.

In this sample, this clonotype turned up many times. The chain recombines TRBV7-2 with TRBJ1-3; D gene uncertain. This CDR3 is built from 17 residues. Trimming pared 3 bases from V and 3 bases from J, leaving 18 bases between. The germline V gene encodes CDR1 SGHTA and CDR2 FQGNSA. The CDR3 DNA is TGTGCCAGCAGCTTGGACGCGTCGGGGTTATATGGAAACACCATATATTTT. Protein: CASSLDASGLYGNTIYF.

This clonotype was detected many times. This chain connects TRBV4-1 to TRBJ2-5; D tentatively fits TRBD1 or TRBD2 (5 bases each). The CDR3 is made up of 14 amino acids. Germline V gene sequence: CDR1 MGHRA, CDR2 YSYEKL. V lost 3 bases to trimming and J lost 2 bases, with 10 bases between them. CDR3 sequence (DNA): TGCGCCAGCAGCCAGAGGGGCAGTCAAGAGACCCAGTACTTC. Translation: CASSQRGSQETQYF.

Here the CDR3 DNA reads TGTGCCAGCAGCTTAGATGGTGGGCAGTATGAGCAGTTCTTC. Its protein product is CASSLDGGQYEQFF. The chain employs TRBV7-2 and TRBJ2-1, with D hard to call. Trimming pared 1 base from V and 8 bases from J, leaving 12 bases between. This CDR3 is 14 amino acids long. Germline V CDR1 and CDR2: SGHTA, FQGNSA.

This clonotype was seen only a few times. The chain is built from TRBV4-1 and TRBJ2-5; 8 nucleotides agree with TRBD1. The CDR3 runs 12 residues. V shed 8 bases and J 3 bases; nucleotides not matched to a gene: 2. Germline assignment: CDR1 MGHRA and CDR2 YSYEKL. The CDR3 protein is CASRGQEETQYF. CDR3 in DNA: TGCGCCAGCCGGGGACAGGAAGAGACCCAGTACTTC.

This clonotype was observed at least ten times. The CDR3 DNA sequence: TGTGCCACCAGCTCACCGGGACAGGGGCAGTACTTC. Translation gives CATSSPGQGQYF. The rearrangement uses TRBV15 and TRBJ2-7, with TRBD1 matching over 9 bases. CDR3 size: 12 residues. With V trimmed by 5 bases and J by 9 bases, 5 bases remained unmatched. Germline CDR1 reads LNHNV; CDR2 reads YYDKDF (reference sequence).

This clonotype was seen repeatedly, ten times or more. CDR3 protein: CASSIGGGRLEQYF. As DNA, the CDR3 is TGTGCCAGCAGCATCGGGGGGGGCAGGCTCGAGCAGTACTTC. The chain couples TRBV7-2 to TRBJ2-7, with 8 bases matching TRBD2. Germline loops: CDR1 SGHTA, CDR2 FQGNSA. This CDR3 is built from 14 residues. The ends lost 5 bases at V and 6 bases at J; junction bases unmatched: 9.

J is TRBJ1-2 and V is TRBV9; tentative D call: TRBD1 (5 bases). This CDR3 is built from 19 residues. Trimming took off 0 bases at V and 6 bases at J, with 27 bases between the two ends. The germline gives CDR1 SGDLS, CDR2 YYNGEE. The CDR3 reads CASSVDIYPPGQQEDGYTF. CDR3 coding DNA: TGTGCCAGCAGCGTAGATATTTATCCGCCAGGGCAGCAAGAAGATGGCTACACCTTC.

This clonotype came up many times. V is TRBV12-3 or TRBV12-4 and J is TRBJ1-2; the D is unclear. V was cut by 0 bases and J by 5 bases, with 10 bases left in between. This CDR3 has 14 residues. The CDR3 protein is CASSLAGASYGYTF. The CDR3 coding sequence is TGTGCCAGCAGTTTAGCGGGAGCTTCTTATGGCTACACCTTC.

This clonotype has at least ten counts. The chain couples TRBV20-1 to TRBJ1-3, with D unresolved. Trimming left V 3 bases short and J 2 bases short, with 5 bases between. The CDR3 sequence is 12 residues long. Germline loops: CDR1 DFQATT, CDR2 SNEGSKA (reference sequence). The CDR3 DNA reads TGCAGTGCTAGGCCAGCTGGAAACACCATATATTTT. It yields the protein CSARPAGNTIYF.

This clonotype occurred many times. This sequence joins TRBV29-1 and TRBJ2-3; TRBD2 agrees at 11 bases. V was clipped by 7 bases and J by 2 bases; unmatched bases: 5. This CDR3 comprises 14 residues. The V gene's germline CDR1 is SQVTM and CDR2 ANQGSEA. This CDR3 reads CSGRLAGITDTQYF. Written as DNA, the CDR3 is TGCAGCGGTAGACTAGCGGGGATCACAGATACGCAGTATTTT.

This clonotype was found a few times. J is TRBJ2-2 and V is TRBV6-1; no firm D call. V was cut by 6 bases and J by 9 bases, with 11 bases left in between. Germline assignment: CDR1 MNHNS and CDR2 SASEGT. This CDR3 has 12 residues. The CDR3 loop reads CASSPTDRELFF. The CDR3 DNA reads as TGTGCCAGCAGCCCCACAGACCGGGAGCTGTTTTTT.

This clonotype has a count of ten or more. The CDR3 region is CSAAGAVGYTF. CDR3 nucleotides: TGCAGTGCGGCAGGGGCGGTTGGCTACACCTTC. The chain carries TRBV20-1 and TRBJ1-2; tentatively, D is TRBD1 (6 bases). The CDR3 sequence is 11 residues long. Germline CDR1 and CDR2: DFQATT and SNEGSKA (reference sequence). V lost 6 bases and J lost 7, with 12 bases in between.

This clonotype was recorded many times. One junction end disagrees with the germline gene, perhaps due to a read error. The chain has TRBV7-9 and TRBJ2-1, with D uncertain. Germline V gene lookup returns CDR1 SEHNR and CDR2 FQNEAQ (reference sequence). This CDR3 comprises 13 residues. CDR3 DNA: TGTGCCAGCGGTTTGCCGGATCGGCTAGGCCTCCTCTTC. Translation: CASGLPDRLGLLF. The whole variable domain, filled in from reference TRBV7-9 and TRBJ2-1, reads DTGVSQNPRHKITKRGQNVTFRCDPISEHNRLYWYRQTLGQGPEFLTYFQNEAQLEKSRLLSDRFSAERPKGSFSTLEIQRTEQGDSAMYLCASGLPDRLGLLFGPGTRLTVL.

With respect to this clonotype: This clone may be a read error of a much larger clone one base away. The chain employs TRBV20-1 and TRBJ2-1; 10 nucleotides line up with TRBD1. The CDR3 loop spans 14 amino acids. J gave up 10 bases and V 4 bases, and 10 bases lay outside the gene matches. Germline-derived CDR1 and CDR2 are DFQATT and SNEGSKA (reference sequence). The CDR3 is CSANRQGAIGEQFF. In nucleotides, the CDR3 is TGCAGTGCTAATCGACAGGGGGCGATTGGCGAGCAGTTCTTC.

This clonotype has at least ten counts. V is TRBV5-1 and J is TRBJ1-2; D is uncertain. Germline CDR1 SGHRS, CDR2 YFSETQ. The CDR3 covers 14 residues. With 0 bases removed from V and 6 bases from J, the gap between germline ends came to 12 bases. CDR3: CASSLAGRMDGYTF. CDR3 coding DNA: TGCGCCAGCAGCTTGGCCGGCCGGATGGATGGCTACACCTTC.